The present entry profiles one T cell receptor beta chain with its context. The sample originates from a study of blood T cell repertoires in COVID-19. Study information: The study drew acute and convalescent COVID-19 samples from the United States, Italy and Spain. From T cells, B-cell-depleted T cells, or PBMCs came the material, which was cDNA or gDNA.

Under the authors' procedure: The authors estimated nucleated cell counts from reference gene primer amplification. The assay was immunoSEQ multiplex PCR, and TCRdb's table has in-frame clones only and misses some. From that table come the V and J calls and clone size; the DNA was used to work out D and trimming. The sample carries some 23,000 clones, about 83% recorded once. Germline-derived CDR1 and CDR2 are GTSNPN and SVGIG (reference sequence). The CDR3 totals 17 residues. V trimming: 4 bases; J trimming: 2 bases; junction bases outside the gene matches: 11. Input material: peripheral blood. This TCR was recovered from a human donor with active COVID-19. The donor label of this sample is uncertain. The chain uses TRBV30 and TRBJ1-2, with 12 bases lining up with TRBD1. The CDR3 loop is CAWILGGTGGINYGYTF. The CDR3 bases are TGTGCCTGGATACTGGGCGGGACAGGGGGCATCAACTATGGCTACACCTTC.